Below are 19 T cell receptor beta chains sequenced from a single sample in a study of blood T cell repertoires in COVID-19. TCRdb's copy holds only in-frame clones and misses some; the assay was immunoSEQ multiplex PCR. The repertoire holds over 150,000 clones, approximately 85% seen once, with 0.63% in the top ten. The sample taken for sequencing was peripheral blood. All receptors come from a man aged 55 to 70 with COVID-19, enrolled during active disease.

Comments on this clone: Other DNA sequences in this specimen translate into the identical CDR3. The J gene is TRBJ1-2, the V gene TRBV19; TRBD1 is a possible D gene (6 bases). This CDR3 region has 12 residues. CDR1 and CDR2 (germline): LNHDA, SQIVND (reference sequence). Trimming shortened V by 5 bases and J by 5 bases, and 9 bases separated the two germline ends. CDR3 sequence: CASSPTGYGYTF. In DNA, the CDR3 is TGTGCCAGTAGTCCGACAGGTTATGGCTACACCTTC. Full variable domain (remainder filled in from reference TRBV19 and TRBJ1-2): DGGITQSPKYLFRKEGQNVTLSCEQNLNHDAMYWYRQDPGQGLRLIYYSQIVNDFQKGDIAEGYSVSREKKESFPLTVTSAQKNPTAFYLCASSPTGYGYTFGSGTRLTVV.

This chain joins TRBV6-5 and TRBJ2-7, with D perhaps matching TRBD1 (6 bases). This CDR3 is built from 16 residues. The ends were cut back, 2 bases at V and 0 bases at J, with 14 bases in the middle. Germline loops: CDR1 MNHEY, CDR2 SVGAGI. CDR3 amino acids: CASSYDRRHPSYEQYF. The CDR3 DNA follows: TGTGCCAGCAGTTACGACAGGCGTCACCCCTCCTACGAGCAGTACTTC.

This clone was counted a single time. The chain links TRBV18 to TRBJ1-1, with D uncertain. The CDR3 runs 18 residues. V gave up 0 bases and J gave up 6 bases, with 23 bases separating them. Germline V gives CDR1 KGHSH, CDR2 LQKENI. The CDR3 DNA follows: TGTGCCAGCTCACCACCGAATTACGGGATAATGAGGATCGCTGAAGCTTTCTTT. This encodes CASSPPNYGIMRIAEAFF.

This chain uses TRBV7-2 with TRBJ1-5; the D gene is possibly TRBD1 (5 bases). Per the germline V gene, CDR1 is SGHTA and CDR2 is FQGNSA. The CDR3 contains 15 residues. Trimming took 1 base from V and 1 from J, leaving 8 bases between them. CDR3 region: CASSLVTESNQPQHF. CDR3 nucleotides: TGTGCCAGCAGCTTAGTGACAGAGAGCAATCAGCCCCAGCATTTT.

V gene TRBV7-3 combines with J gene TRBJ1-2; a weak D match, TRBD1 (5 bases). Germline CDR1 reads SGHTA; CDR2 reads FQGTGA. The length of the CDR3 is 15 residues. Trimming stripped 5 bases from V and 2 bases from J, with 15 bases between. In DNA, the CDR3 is TGTGCCAGCAGCCCGGCGTCGGACACAAACTATGGCTACACCTTC. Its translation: CASSPASDTNYGYTF.

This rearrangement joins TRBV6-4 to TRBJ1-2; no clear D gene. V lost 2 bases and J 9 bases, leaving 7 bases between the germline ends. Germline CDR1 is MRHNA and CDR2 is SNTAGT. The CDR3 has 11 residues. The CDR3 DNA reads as TGTGCCAGCAGTGACGCTGGCCGCTACACCTTC. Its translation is CASSDAGRYTF.

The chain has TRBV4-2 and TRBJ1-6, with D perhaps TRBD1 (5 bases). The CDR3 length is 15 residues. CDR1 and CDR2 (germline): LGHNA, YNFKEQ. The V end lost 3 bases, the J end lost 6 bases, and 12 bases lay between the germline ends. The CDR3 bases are TGTGCCAGCAGCCAGGAGGGTGACAGTAATTCACCCCTCCACTTT. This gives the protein CASSQEGDSNSPLHF.

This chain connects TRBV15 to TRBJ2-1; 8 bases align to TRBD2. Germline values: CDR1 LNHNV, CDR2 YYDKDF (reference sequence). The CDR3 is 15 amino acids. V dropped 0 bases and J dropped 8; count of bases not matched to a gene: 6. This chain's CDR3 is CATSREFGTRYEQFF. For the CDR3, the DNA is TGTGCCACCAGCAGAGAATTCGGGACTAGATATGAGCAGTTCTTC.

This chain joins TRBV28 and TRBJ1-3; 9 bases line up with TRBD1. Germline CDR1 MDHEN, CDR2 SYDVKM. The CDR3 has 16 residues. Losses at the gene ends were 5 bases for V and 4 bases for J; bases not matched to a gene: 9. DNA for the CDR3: TGTGCCAGCAGTCGAGGGGACAGGGCTTCCGGAAACACCATATATTTT. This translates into CASSRGDRASGNTIYF.

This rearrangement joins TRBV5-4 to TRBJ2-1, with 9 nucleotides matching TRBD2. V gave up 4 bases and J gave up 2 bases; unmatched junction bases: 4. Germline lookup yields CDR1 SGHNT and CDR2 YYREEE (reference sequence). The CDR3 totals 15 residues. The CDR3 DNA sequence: TGTGCCAGCAGCCAGGCTAGCGGGGCCTACAATGAGCAGTTCTTC. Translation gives CASSQASGAYNEQFF.

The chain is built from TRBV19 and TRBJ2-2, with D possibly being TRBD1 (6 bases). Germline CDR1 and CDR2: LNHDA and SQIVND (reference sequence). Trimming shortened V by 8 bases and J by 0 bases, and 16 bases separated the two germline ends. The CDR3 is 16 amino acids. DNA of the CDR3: TGTGCCAGTGGGTCACAGGGTACCCCGAACACCGGGGAGCTGTTTTTT. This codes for CASGSQGTPNTGELFF.

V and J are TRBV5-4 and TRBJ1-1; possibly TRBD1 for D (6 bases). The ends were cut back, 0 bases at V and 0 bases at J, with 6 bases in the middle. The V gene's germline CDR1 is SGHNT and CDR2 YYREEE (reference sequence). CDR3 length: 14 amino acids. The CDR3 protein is CASSLDRVNTEAFF. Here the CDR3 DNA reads TGTGCCAGCAGCTTGGACAGGGTGAACACTGAAGCTTTCTTT.

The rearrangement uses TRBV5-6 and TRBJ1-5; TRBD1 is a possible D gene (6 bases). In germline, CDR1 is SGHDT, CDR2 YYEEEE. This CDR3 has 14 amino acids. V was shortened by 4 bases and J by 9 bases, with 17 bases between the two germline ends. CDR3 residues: CASSPDRRGWPQHF. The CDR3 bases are TGTGCCAGCAGCCCAGACAGGCGCGGATGGCCCCAGCATTTT.

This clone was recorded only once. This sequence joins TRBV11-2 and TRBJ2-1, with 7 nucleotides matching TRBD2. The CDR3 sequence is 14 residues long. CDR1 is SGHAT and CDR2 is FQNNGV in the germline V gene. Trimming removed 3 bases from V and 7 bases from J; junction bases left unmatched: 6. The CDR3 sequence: CASSLGGEVNEQFF. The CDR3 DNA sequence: TGTGCCAGCAGCTTGGGAGGGGAGGTGAATGAGCAGTTCTTC. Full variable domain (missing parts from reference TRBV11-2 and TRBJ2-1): EAGVAQSPRYKIIEKRQSVAFWCNPISGHATLYWYQQILGQGPKLLIQFQNNGVVDDSQLPKDRFSAERLKGVDSTLKIQPAKLEDSAVYLCASSLGGEVNEQFFGPGTRLTVL.

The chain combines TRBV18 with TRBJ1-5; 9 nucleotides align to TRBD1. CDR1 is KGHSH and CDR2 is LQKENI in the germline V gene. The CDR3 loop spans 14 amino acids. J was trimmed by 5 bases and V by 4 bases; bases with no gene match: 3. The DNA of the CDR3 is TGTGCCAGCTCACAGGACAGGGGTCATCAGCCCCAGCATTTT. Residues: CASSQDRGHQPQHF.

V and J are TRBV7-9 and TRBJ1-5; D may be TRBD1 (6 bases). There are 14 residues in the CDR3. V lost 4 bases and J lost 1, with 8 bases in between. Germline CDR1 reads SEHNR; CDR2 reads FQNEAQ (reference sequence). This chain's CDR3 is CASSWDTSNQPQHF. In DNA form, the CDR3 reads TGTGCCAGCAGCTGGGACACCAGCAATCAGCCCCAGCATTTT.

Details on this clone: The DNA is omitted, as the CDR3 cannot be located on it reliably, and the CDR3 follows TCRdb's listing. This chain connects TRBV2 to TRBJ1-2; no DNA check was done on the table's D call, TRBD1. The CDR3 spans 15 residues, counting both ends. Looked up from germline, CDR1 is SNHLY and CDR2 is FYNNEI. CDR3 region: CASILGQEVNYGYTF.

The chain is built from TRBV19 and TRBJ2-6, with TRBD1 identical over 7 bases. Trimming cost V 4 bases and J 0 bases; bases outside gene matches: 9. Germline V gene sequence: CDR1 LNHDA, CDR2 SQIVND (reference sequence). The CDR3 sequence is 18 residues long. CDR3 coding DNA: TGTGCCAGTAGTACTCCGGGACAGAGTTACTCTGGGGCCAACGTCCTGACTTTC. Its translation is CASSTPGQSYSGANVLTF.

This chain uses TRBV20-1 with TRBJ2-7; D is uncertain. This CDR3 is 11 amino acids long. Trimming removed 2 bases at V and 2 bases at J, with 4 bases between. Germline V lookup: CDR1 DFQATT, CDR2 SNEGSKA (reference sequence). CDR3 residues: CSARQTYEQYF. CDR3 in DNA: TGCAGTGCTAGACAGACCTACGAGCAGTACTTC.